Below, one T cell receptor beta chain is given with its context. The data stem from a study of blood T cell repertoires in COVID-19. For the study at large: Samples representing acute and convalescent COVID-19 were sourced from the United States, Italy and Spain. Nucleic acid was either cDNA or gDNA, and it came from T cells, B-cell-depleted T cells, or PBMCs.

In the original workflow: Reference gene primers were amplified, and this amplification served to estimate nucleated cell counts. Produced via immunoSEQ multiplex PCR; TCRdb's table is partial and in-frame only. That table furnishes V, J and clone size, whereas the DNA furnished D and trimming. The sample lists approximately 150,000 clones, more than 75% occurring once. V lost 4 bases, J lost 6 bases, and 5 bases lay in between. Germline V gene sequence: CDR1 KGHSH, CDR2 LQKENI. The CDR3 extends over 11 amino acids. This TCR was sampled from a woman in her 50s with acute or convalescent COVID-19. Sequenced input: peripheral blood. This chain connects TRBV18 to TRBJ2-3; D gene ambiguous. The CDR3 sequence: CASSLEDTQYF. DNA for the CDR3: TGTGCCAGCTCACTAGAGGATACGCAGTATTTT.